This is a list of T cell receptor beta chains from one sample in a study of cytomegalovirus exposure and HLA in healthy donors. Produced via immunoSEQ multiplex PCR; TCRdb's table is partial and in-frame only. The table records more than 95,000 clones, 60% to 85% of them present only once. The sequencing sample was made of PBMCs. The origin of the receptors is a man between 25 and 39 years old in good health and CMV-seronegative. The CDR3 runs from the conserved cysteine through the conserved F or W. D genes are given only for firm matches. Clone size is given for some rows only: seen once, a few or many times, or a class if the clone is expanded.

V gene: TRBV28; D gene: TRBD1; J gene: TRBJ2-1; clone size: NA; CDR3 protein: CASSRTGGDEQFF; CDR3 DNA: TGTGCCAGCAGTCGGACAGGGGGTGATGAGCAGTTCTTC
V gene: TRBV10-3; D gene: TRBD1; J gene: TRBJ1-1; clone size: NA; CDR3 protein: CAIRPGQGAIRAFF; CDR3 DNA: TGTGCCATCAGACCGGGACAGGGGGCAATTAGGGCTTTCTTT
V gene: TRBV6-5; D gene: TRBD1; J gene: TRBJ1-1; clone size: NA; CDR3 protein: CASSRDRANTEAFF; CDR3 DNA: TGTGCCAGCAGTCGCGACAGGGCTAACACTGAAGCTTTCTTT
V gene: TRBV27; D gene: NA; J gene: TRBJ2-2; clone size: NA; CDR3 protein: CASRTRQSPTGELFF; CDR3 DNA: TGTGCCAGCAGAACCCGACAGAGTCCCACCGGGGAGCTGTTTTTT
V gene: TRBV18; D gene: NA; J gene: TRBJ1-2; clone size: NA; CDR3 protein: CASSPIGREGYGYTF; CDR3 DNA: TGTGCCAGCTCACCCATTGGACGAGAGGGCTATGGCTACACCTTC
V gene: TRBV2; D gene: TRBD1; J gene: TRBJ1-5; clone size: once; CDR3 protein: CASKDRVVQPQHF; CDR3 DNA: TGTGCCAGCAAGGACAGGGTAGTTCAGCCCCAGCATTTT
V gene: TRBV30; D gene: NA; J gene: TRBJ1-5; clone size: NA; CDR3 protein: CAWNGQTNQPQHF; CDR3 DNA: TGTGCCTGGAATGGACAAACAAATCAGCCCCAGCATTTT
V gene: TRBV6-5; D gene: NA; J gene: TRBJ2-3; clone size: once; CDR3 protein: CASSPPAGSTDTQYF; CDR3 DNA: TGTGCCAGCAGTCCCCCGGCAGGGAGCACAGATACGCAGTATTTT
V gene: TRBV27; D gene: TRBD1; J gene: TRBJ2-7; clone size: NA; CDR3 protein: CASSRPGQGLEQYF; CDR3 DNA: TGTGCCAGCAGTCGTCCGGGACAGGGCCTCGAGCAGTACTTC
V gene: TRBV7-2; D gene: TRBD2; J gene: TRBJ2-1; clone size: NA; CDR3 protein: CASSPLRGTSGGIEQFF; CDR3 DNA: TGTGCCAGCAGCCCTCTGCGTGGGACTAGCGGGGGGATTGAGCAGTTCTTC
V gene: TRBV9; D gene: TRBD2; J gene: TRBJ2-7; clone size: NA; CDR3 protein: CASSVAGAGDHYEQYF; CDR3 DNA: TGTGCCAGCAGCGTAGCTGGGGCGGGGGACCACTACGAGCAGTACTTC
V gene: TRBV13; D gene: TRBD2; J gene: TRBJ2-2; clone size: NA; CDR3 protein: CASSLNRRLAVNTGELFF; CDR3 DNA: TGTGCCAGCAGCCTTAACAGGCGGCTAGCGGTGAACACCGGGGAGCTGTTTTTT
V gene: TRBV5-6; D gene: TRBD1; J gene: TRBJ2-5; clone size: NA; CDR3 protein: CASSFRQGWQETQYF; CDR3 DNA: TGTGCCAGCAGCTTTCGACAGGGTTGGCAAGAGACCCAGTACTTC
V gene: TRBV20-1; D gene: NA; J gene: TRBJ2-7; clone size: NA; CDR3 protein: CSAPTDYEQYF; CDR3 DNA: TGCAGTGCTCCGACAGACTACGAGCAGTACTTC
V gene: TRBV6-5; D gene: NA; J gene: TRBJ1-1; clone size: NA; CDR3 protein: CASSYSKQANTEAFF; CDR3 DNA: TGTGCCAGCAGTTACTCGAAACAGGCTAACACTGAAGCTTTCTTT